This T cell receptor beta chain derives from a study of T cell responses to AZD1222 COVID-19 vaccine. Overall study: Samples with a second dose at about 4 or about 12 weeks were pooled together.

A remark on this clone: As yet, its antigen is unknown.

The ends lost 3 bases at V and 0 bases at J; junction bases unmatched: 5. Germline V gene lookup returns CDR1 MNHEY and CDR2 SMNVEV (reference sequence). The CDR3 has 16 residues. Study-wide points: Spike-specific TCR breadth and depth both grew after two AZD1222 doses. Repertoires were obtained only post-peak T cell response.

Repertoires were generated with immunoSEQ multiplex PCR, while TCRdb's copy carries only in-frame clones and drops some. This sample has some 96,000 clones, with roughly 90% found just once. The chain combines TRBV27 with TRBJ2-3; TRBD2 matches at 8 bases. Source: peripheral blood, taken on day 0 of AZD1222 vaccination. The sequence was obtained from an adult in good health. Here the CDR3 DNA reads TGTGCCAGCAGTTTTCGAGGCGGGGGGAGCACAGATACGCAGTATTTT. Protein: CASSFRGGGSTDTQYF.